The sample holds one count of the clone carrying this TCR beta chain. Its antigen remains unknown. The CDR3 consists of 15 residues. V dropped 6 bases and J dropped 4 bases, with 19 bases sitting between them. CDR1 and CDR2 (germline): MNHEY, SVGEGT. It was with unique molecular identifiers that the TCRbeta library was prepared. TCRdb analysed the PCR reads with MiXCR anew, one entry per CDR3 protein. This sample has 90,000 to 100,000 distinct CDR3 sequences, with 23% found just once. This entry is derived from a study of T-cell reconstitution after alpha-beta-depleted transplantation in children. Study results and caveats: Roughly two months post-transplant, alpha-beta T cells reportedly originated from several hundred graft clones that had expanded.

The rearrangement links TRBV6-2 or TRBV6-3 to TRBJ2-7, with TRBD2 as a possible D gene (5 bases). The source of this sequence is a boy aged 2-9 years with acute lymphoblastic leukemia, due to receive a stem cell transplant. The sample consisted of PBMCs, taken before TCRalphabeta/CD19-depleted stem cell transplant. The CDR3 region is CASRRLPELKYEQYF. CDR3 in DNA: TGTGCCAGCAGAAGACTACCAGAACTGAAGTACGAGCAGTACTTC.